This TCR beta chain originates from a study of shared clonotypes between healthy human individuals. TCRdb's copy holds only in-frame clones and misses some; the assay was immunoSEQ multiplex PCR. The sample gives 2 million to 2.5 million clones, roughly 93% of which show up once; about 0.39% is in the top ten. CDR1 is MNHEY and CDR2 is SVGAGI in the germline V gene. The V end was cut by 5 bases, the J end by 7 bases, with 12 bases between. CDR3 size: 12 residues. Note on this clone: Other DNA sequences in the sample encode the same CDR3.

The clonotype comes from a man aged 18 to 29 in good health. Some clones in this sample may be carry-over from other donors' samples. Sequenced sample: naive CD4+ T cells from PBMCs. Regarding subset: CD45RA+ positively selected. The chain is built from TRBV6-5 and TRBJ2-7; D is perhaps TRBD2 (6 bases). The CDR3 reads CASSTLGGEQYF. The CDR3 DNA sequence: TGTGCCAGCAGTACCCTGGGGGGTGAGCAGTACTTC.